This TCR beta chain emerged from a study of siplizumab effects on memory and regulatory T cells. Study-level findings and limits: Siplizumab gave mappable alloreactive CD4+ clones an average Treg-derived fraction of approximately 64%, against roughly 29% in controls. Naive or memory phenotype was unassignable for roughly 75-96% of proliferating CD4+ or CD8+ clones. Naive T cells seemed more diverse than memory cells; they also seemed major alloresponse contributors.

The CDR3 covers 11 residues. Trimming removed 2 bases at V and 6 bases at J, with 8 bases between. The germline V gene has CDR1 GTSNPN and CDR2 SVGIG (reference sequence). This clone appeared a few times. The antigen is undetermined. Assay used: immunoSEQ multiplex PCR; TCRdb lists only in-frame clones, some missing. This sample has some 100,000 clones; over 90% occur once, and the top ten carry around 12%. This sequence was found in a human donor in good health. The source material was non-Treg CD4+ T cells sorted from blood. The chain couples TRBV30 to TRBJ2-7; unclear D gene. This CDR3 reads CAWSKSLEQYF. CDR3 bases: TGTGCCTGGAGTAAGTCCCTCGAGCAGTACTTC.